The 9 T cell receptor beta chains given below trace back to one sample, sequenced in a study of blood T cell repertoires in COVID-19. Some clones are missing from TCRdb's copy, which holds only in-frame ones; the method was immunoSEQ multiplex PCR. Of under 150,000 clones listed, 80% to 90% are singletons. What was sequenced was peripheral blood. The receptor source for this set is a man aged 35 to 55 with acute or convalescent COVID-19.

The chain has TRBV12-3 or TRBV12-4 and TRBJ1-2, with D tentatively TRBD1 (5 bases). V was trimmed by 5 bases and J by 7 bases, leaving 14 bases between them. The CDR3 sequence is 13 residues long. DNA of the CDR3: TGTGCCAGCAGTCCGCAGGGCCAGGGTGGCTACACCTTC. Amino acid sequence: CASSPQGQGGYTF.

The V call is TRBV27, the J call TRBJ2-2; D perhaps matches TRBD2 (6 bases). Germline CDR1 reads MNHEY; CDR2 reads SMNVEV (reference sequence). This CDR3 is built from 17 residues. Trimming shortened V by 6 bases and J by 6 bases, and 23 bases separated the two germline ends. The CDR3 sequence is CASSKNRRGPVPGELFF. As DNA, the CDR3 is TGTGCCAGCAGCAAAAACAGGAGGGGACCTGTTCCCGGGGAGCTGTTTTTT.

DNA for the CDR3: TGCGCCAGCAGTGGACAGGGAACTAATGAAAAACTGTTTTTT. Translated: CASSGQGTNEKLFF. The V call is TRBV10-2, the J call TRBJ1-4, with 7 bases that match TRBD1. The trim removed 4 bases at V and 1 base at J, leaving 0 bases unmatched. The CDR3 consists of 14 residues. Germline CDR1 reads WSHSY; CDR2 reads SAAADI.

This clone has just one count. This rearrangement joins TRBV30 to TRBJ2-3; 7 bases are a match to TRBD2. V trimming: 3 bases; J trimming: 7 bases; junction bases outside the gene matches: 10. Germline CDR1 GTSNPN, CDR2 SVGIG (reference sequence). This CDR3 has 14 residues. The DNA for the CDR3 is TGTGCCTGGAGCCGAAGCGGGGTTGTGTATACGCAGTATTTT. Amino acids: CAWSRSGVVYTQYF. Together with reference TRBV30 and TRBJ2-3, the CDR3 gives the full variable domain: SQTIHQWPATLVQPVGSPLSLECTVEGTSNPNLYWYRQAAGRGLQLLFYSVGIGQISSEVPQNLSASRPQDRQFILSSKKLLLSDSGFYLCAWSRSGVVYTQYFGPGTRLTVL.

CDR3: CASQGTNTGELFF. In DNA form, the CDR3 reads TGTGCCAGCCAGGGTACGAACACCGGGGAGCTGTTTTTT. This chain connects TRBV11-3 to TRBJ2-2; D possibly corresponds to TRBD1 (5 bases). This CDR3 region has 13 residues. CDR1 and CDR2 from the germline V gene are SGHNT and YENEEA. Trimming left V 8 bases short and J 0 bases short, with 7 bases between.

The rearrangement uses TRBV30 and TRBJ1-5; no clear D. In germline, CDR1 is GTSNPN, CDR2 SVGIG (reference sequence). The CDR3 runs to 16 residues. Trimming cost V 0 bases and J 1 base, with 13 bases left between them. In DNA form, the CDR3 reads TGTGCCTGGAGTGTAGGAGGACTGATGAGCAATCAGCCCCAGCATTTT. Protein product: CAWSVGGLMSNQPQHF.

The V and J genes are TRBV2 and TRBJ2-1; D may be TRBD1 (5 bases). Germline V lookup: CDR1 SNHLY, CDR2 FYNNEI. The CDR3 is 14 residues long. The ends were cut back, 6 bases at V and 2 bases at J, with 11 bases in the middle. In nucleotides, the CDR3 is TGTGCCAGCAGAGGGGATGCCCCCTACAATGAGCAGTTCTTC. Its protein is CASRGDAPYNEQFF.

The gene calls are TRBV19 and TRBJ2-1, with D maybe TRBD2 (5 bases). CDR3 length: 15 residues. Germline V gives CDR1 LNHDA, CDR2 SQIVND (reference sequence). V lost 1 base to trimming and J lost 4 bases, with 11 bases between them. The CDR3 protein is CASSIVGLAYNEQFF. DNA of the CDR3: TGTGCCAGTAGTATAGTCGGACTGGCGTACAATGAGCAGTTCTTC.

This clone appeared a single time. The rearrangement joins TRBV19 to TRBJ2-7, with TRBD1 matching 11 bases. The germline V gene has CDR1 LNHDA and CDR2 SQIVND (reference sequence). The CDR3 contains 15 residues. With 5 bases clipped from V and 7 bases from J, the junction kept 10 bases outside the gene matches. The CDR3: CASSVSGQGAWEQYF. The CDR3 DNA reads TGTGCCAGTAGTGTATCTGGACAGGGGGCTTGGGAGCAGTACTTC.